The 18 T cell receptor beta chains reported below all come from one sample, sequenced in a study of T cells in Graves' hyperthyroidism and ophthalmopathy. Researchers amplified the TCR beta CDR3 regions from RNA transcripts. TCR CDR3 underwent first-round RT-PCR with the HTBI primer set. Each CDR3 protein gets one entry after TCRdb re-called the multiplex PCR reads with MiXCR. The repertoire holds about 360,000 distinct CDR3 sequences, with about 19% as singletons. Sequencing was done on a sample of blood. Source of these receptors: a woman aged 18-29 years with Graves' hyperthyroidism.

This clonotype was counted ten times or more. The gene calls are TRBV6-4 and TRBJ2-2; a possible D gene is TRBD2 (7 bases). The V gene's germline CDR1 is MRHNA and CDR2 SNTAGT. Trimming took off 5 bases at V and 4 bases at J, with 14 bases between the two ends. The CDR3 loop spans 15 amino acids. The CDR3 DNA sequence: TGTGCCAGCAGTACGGGGGGCCTGAGCACCGGGGAGCTGTTTTTT. Protein product: CASSTGGLSTGELFF.

This clonotype was found many times. The V and J genes are TRBV5-1 and TRBJ2-7, with unresolved D. Germline V CDR1 and CDR2: SGHRS, YFSETQ. The CDR3 runs to 13 residues. The V end was cut by 1 base, the J end by 4 bases, with 9 bases between. CDR3 coding DNA: TGCGCCAGCAGCTTGCTGGAAGCGTACGAGCAGTACTTC. Protein: CASSLLEAYEQYF.

The table lists this clonotype with many counts. The chain employs TRBV2 and TRBJ2-2, with 11 bases matching TRBD2. Trimming removed 8 bases from V and 2 bases from J; junction bases left unmatched: 10. Germline V gives CDR1 SNHLY, CDR2 FYNNEI. The CDR3 is 17 residues long. For the CDR3, the DNA is TGTGCCAGCGGAGAGAAAACTAGCGGGGGTAACACCGGGGAGCTGTTTTTT. It yields the protein CASGEKTSGGNTGELFF.

This clonotype has more than one count but fewer than ten. The J gene is TRBJ1-5, the V gene TRBV11-2; the D gene is possibly TRBD1 (6 bases). Looked up from germline, CDR1 is SGHAT and CDR2 is FQNNGV. The CDR3 runs to 15 residues. Deletions cut 0 bases from V and 7 bases from J, with 13 bases between. The CDR3 nucleotides read TGTGCCAGCAGCTTAGATCGGGGGGGGGCGCAGCCCCAGCATTTT. It yields the protein CASSLDRGGAQPQHF.

In this sample, this clonotype turned up many times. The chain joins TRBV5-1 to TRBJ1-1; 7 nucleotides agree with TRBD1. The germline V gene encodes CDR1 SGHRS and CDR2 YFSETQ. V was clipped by 0 bases and J by 7 bases; unmatched bases: 6. CDR3 size: 14 residues. This chain's CDR3 is CASSLEHRGGEAFF. In DNA, the CDR3 is TGCGCCAGCAGCTTGGAACACAGGGGCGGTGAAGCTTTCTTT.

About this clonotype itself: This sequence may be a read error, since a much larger clone differs from it by one base. The rearrangement joins TRBV10-3 to TRBJ2-7; TRBD1 agrees at 11 bases. V lost 3 bases to trimming and J lost 5 bases; unmatched junction nucleotides: 6. The CDR3 extends over 15 amino acids. Per the germline V gene, CDR1 is ENHRY and CDR2 is SYGVKD. CDR3 nucleotide sequence: TGTGCCATCAGTGATTGGGGACAGGGGGGCGACGAGCAGTACTTC. Its protein is CAISDWGQGGDEQYF.

The CDR3 loop reads CASSQNLAGGSGELFF. CDR3 nucleotide sequence: TGTGCCAGCAGTCAAAACCTGGCGGGAGGGAGCGGGGAGCTGTTTTTT. This rearrangement joins TRBV6-2 or TRBV6-3 to TRBJ2-2; TRBD2 matches at 9 bases. J gave up 7 bases and V 5 bases, and 11 bases lay outside the gene matches. Germline values: CDR1 MNHEY, CDR2 SVGEGT. This CDR3 spans 16 amino acids.

This clonotype has ten or more counts. This rearrangement joins TRBV4-1 to TRBJ1-2; a possible D gene is TRBD1 (6 bases). CDR1 is MGHRA, CDR2 YSYEKL, per germline. This CDR3 spans 17 amino acids. V was pared by 2 bases and J by 4 bases, with 20 bases between. CDR3 DNA: TGCGCCAGCAGCCAACCCCAGGGGCAGCGAAGTAGCTATGGCTACACCTTC. Its translation: CASSQPQGQRSSYGYTF.

This clonotype was seen ten or more times. V is TRBV20-1 and J is TRBJ1-2; D may be TRBD1 (5 bases). The germline V gene has CDR1 DFQATT and CDR2 SNEGSKA (reference sequence). This CDR3 is built from 11 residues. In nucleotides, the CDR3 is TGCAGAGCGAGGGGTGACTATGGCTACACCTTC. Protein sequence: CRARGDYGYTF.

This clonotype was observed a handful of times. The chain combines TRBV30 with TRBJ2-7; TRBD1 agrees at 12 bases. The CDR3 is 15 residues long. The trim removed 0 bases at V and 6 bases at J, leaving 6 bases unmatched. Germline V gene sequence: CDR1 GTSNPN, CDR2 SVGIG (reference sequence). CDR3 residues: CAWSVPGTGGFEQYF. CDR3 nucleotides: TGTGCCTGGAGTGTACCCGGGACAGGGGGCTTCGAGCAGTACTTC. The full variable domain, rest sourced from reference TRBV30 and TRBJ2-7, is SQTIHQWPATLVQPVGSPLSLECTVEGTSNPNLYWYRQAAGRGLQLLFYSVGIGQISSEVPQNLSASRPQDRQFILSSKKLLLSDSGFYLCAWSVPGTGGFEQYFGPGTRLTVT.

This clonotype appeared many times. The CDR3 reads CASNQFGLGGADQPQHF. The CDR3 DNA reads TGTGCCAGCAATCAATTCGGTTTAGGGGGCGCGGATCAGCCCCAGCATTTT. The chain employs TRBV2 and TRBJ1-5; TRBD1 agrees at 7 bases. With V trimmed by 7 bases and J by 5 bases, 17 bases remained unmatched. The CDR3 has 17 residues. Germline V gene sequence: CDR1 SNHLY, CDR2 FYNNEI.

The rearrangement uses TRBV27 and TRBJ2-2; either TRBD1 or TRBD2 may fit D (5 bases each). The V and J ends lost 5 bases and 4 bases respectively, with 14 bases between them. The CDR3 is 15 residues long. In germline, CDR1 is MNHEY, CDR2 SMNVEV (reference sequence). CDR3 coding DNA: TGTGCCAGCAGTGAGGGGCAATGGAGCACCGGGGAGCTGTTTTTT. It codes for CASSEGQWSTGELFF.

The sample holds a few counts of this clonotype. This rearrangement joins TRBV20-1 to TRBJ2-5; TRBD1 matches at 7 bases. Germline V gene sequence: CDR1 DFQATT, CDR2 SNEGSKA (reference sequence). The CDR3 runs 13 residues. V was clipped by 3 bases and J by 3 bases; unmatched bases: 4. The CDR3 loop is CSARGDSEETQYF. CDR3 in DNA: TGCAGTGCTAGGGGGGACAGCGAAGAGACCCAGTACTTC.

This clonotype has a count of ten or more. The V gene is TRBV27, the J gene TRBJ1-1, with 8 positions matching TRBD1. Trimming removed 5 bases from V and 1 base from J; junction bases left unmatched: 9. CDR3 length: 16 residues. The germline CDR1 and CDR2 sequences are MNHEY and SMNVEV (reference sequence). The CDR3 reads CASSPIRGRGNTEAFF. In DNA, the CDR3 is TGTGCCAGCAGTCCGATCAGGGGGCGCGGGAACACTGAAGCTTTCTTT.

Only a few counts were recorded for this clonotype. This chain uses TRBV4-2 with TRBJ1-5; possible D gene TRBD1, 5 bases. In germline, CDR1 is LGHNA, CDR2 YNFKEQ. The CDR3 sequence is 16 residues long. V lost 0 bases to trimming and J lost 6 bases, with 15 bases between them. CDR3 in amino acids: CASSQDDPEGTQPQHF. The CDR3, as DNA: TGTGCCAGCAGCCAAGATGATCCGGAAGGGACTCAGCCCCAGCATTTT.

This clonotype came up a few times. The CDR3 DNA follows: TGTGCCAGCAGCCCCGGGACAGGAGTCCTCTACGAGCAGTACTTC. Translated, it gives CASSPGTGVLYEQYF. This chain connects TRBV11-3 to TRBJ2-7; 8 bases fit TRBD1. This CDR3 has 15 residues. Losses at the gene ends were 5 bases for V and 3 bases for J; bases not matched to a gene: 9. CDR1 and CDR2 (germline): SGHNT, YENEEA.

This clonotype came up many times. The gene calls are TRBV20-1 and TRBJ2-2, with 7 positions matching TRBD1. Trimming removed 2 bases from V and 6 bases from J; junction bases left unmatched: 0. This CDR3 has 12 amino acids. Germline V CDR1 and CDR2: DFQATT, SNEGSKA (reference sequence). The CDR3: CSARRGPGELFF. The DNA for the CDR3 is TGCAGTGCTAGAAGGGGGCCCGGGGAGCTGTTTTTT.

This clonotype occurred many times. The V gene is TRBV11-2, the J gene TRBJ2-2; 10 bases are a match to TRBD1. With V trimmed by 1 base and J by 6 bases, 8 bases remained unmatched. This CDR3 spans 17 amino acids. From germline, CDR1 is SGHAT and CDR2 FQNNGV. CDR3 region: CASSLGLGQGFPGELFF. The CDR3 nucleotides are TGTGCCAGCAGCTTAGGATTGGGACAGGGGTTTCCCGGGGAGCTGTTTTTT.